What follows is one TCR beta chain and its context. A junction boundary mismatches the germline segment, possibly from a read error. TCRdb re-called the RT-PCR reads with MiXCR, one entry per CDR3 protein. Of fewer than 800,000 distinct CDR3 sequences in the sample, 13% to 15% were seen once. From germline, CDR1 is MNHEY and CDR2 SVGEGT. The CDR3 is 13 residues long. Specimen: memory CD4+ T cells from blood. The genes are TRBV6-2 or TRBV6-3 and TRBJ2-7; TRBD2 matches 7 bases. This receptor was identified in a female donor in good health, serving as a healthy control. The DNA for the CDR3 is TGTGTCAGCAGTTACGGACTAGCCTACGAGCAGTACTTC. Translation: CVSSYGLAYEQYF.